This TCR beta chain was identified in a study of cytomegalovirus exposure and HLA in healthy donors. V lost 4 bases, J lost 5 bases, and 11 bases lay in between. CDR1 and CDR2 from the germline V gene are MNHNY and SVGAGI (reference sequence). The CDR3 consists of 13 residues. This clone was found a few times. Vbeta (60) and Jbeta (13) primers were used in the PCR. TCRdb keeps only in-frame clones here, not all; method: immunoSEQ multiplex PCR. The table includes 140,000 to 150,000 clones, around 80% detected once. This rearrangement joins TRBV6-6 to TRBJ1-2; D may be TRBD1 (5 bases). The TCR originated in a female donor in good health and CMV-seronegative. The sequenced sample consisted of PBMCs. CDR3 sequence: CASSSDSLYGYTF. Here the CDR3 DNA reads TGTGCCAGCAGTTCTGACAGCCTTTATGGCTACACCTTC.